One T cell receptor (beta chain) is described in this entry. The data were taken from a study of regulatory and conventional T cells in RAG deficiency. V shed 2 bases and J 5 bases; nucleotides not matched to a gene: 3. Per the germline V gene, CDR1 is SEHNR and CDR2 is FQNEAQ (reference sequence). This CDR3 comprises 16 residues. Using immunoSEQ multiplex PCR, the repertoire was profiled, and TCRdb retains in-frame clones only, with some absent. The sample has fewer than 35,000 clones, around 89% seen once. These sequences were also reported in another study, on regulatory T cells. From that second work: The primer mix had 52 TRBV and 13 TRBJ primers.

This chain connects TRBV7-9 to TRBJ2-5; 15 positions agree with TRBD2. The sequenced sample was CD8+ T cells sorted from blood. The clonotype originates from a human donor in good health. CDR3 sequence (DNA): TGTGCCAGCAGCTTATCGGGGACTAGCGGGAGGGAGACCCAGTACTTC. Encoded protein: CASSLSGTSGRETQYF.